The 25 T cell receptor beta chains listed next were all sequenced from one sample in a study of CD8+ T cells in alopecia areata. TCR sequencing used cDNA made by reverse transcription of extracted RNA. The assay was immunoSEQ multiplex PCR, and TCRdb's table has in-frame clones only and misses some. Among over 85,000 clones listed, 35% to 45% were seen once. Material: CD4+ T cells sorted from blood. These receptors came from a human donor with alopecia areata.

The V gene is TRBV9, the J gene TRBJ1-1; 7 nucleotides line up with TRBD1. With V trimmed by 3 bases and J by 5 bases, 13 bases remained unmatched. The CDR3 is 16 residues long. Germline V gives CDR1 SGDLS, CDR2 YYNGEE. The CDR3 spells CASSETGTAIGTEAFF. The CDR3 coding sequence is TGTGCCAGCAGCGAAACCGGGACAGCGATCGGAACTGAAGCTTTCTTT.

About this clone itself: The sample contains more than one DNA sequence encoding this CDR3. The rearrangement links TRBV2 to TRBJ2-1; possible D gene TRBD1, 7 bases. The CDR3 has 15 amino acids. Trimming shortened V by 3 bases and J by 4 bases, and 13 bases separated the two germline ends. Germline V CDR1 and CDR2: SNHLY, FYNNEI. CDR3 bases: TGTGCCAGCAGTGAGCGGCAGGGGGGATACAATGAGCAGTTCTTC. This gives the protein CASSERQGGYNEQFF.

This clone was recorded once. The CDR3 nucleotides are TGTGCCTGGAGTGTAAAAGGGACAGCAGATACGCAGTATTTT. Protein sequence: CAWSVKGTADTQYF. This chain uses TRBV30 with TRBJ2-3, with 7 nucleotides matching TRBD1. From germline, CDR1 is GTSNPN and CDR2 SVGIG (reference sequence). The CDR3 contains 14 residues. V was clipped by 0 bases and J by 4 bases; unmatched bases: 4.

The chain has TRBV29-1 and TRBJ1-6; D unresolved. This CDR3 has 13 amino acids. The V gene's germline CDR1 is SQVTM and CDR2 ANQGSEA. V shed 8 bases and J shed 10 bases, with 18 bases lying between them. The CDR3, as DNA: TGCAGCACCCGGCGGGGAAAGGAATCACCCCTCCACTTT. Translated: CSTRRGKESPLHF.

This clone was observed a handful of times. The rearrangement joins TRBV29-1 to TRBJ2-1; D gene ambiguous. Germline CDR1 reads SQVTM; CDR2 reads ANQGSEA. The CDR3 loop spans 11 amino acids. V gave up 5 bases and J gave up 5 bases, with 7 bases separating them. CDR3 nucleotide sequence: TGCAGCGTTACGGGTAACAATGAGCAGTTCTTC. It specifies CSVTGNNEQFF.

CDR3 sequence: CSVELSGSPNTQYF. CDR3 bases: TGCAGCGTTGAGCTATCCGGGAGCCCAAATACGCAGTATTTT. This chain links TRBV29-1 with TRBJ2-3; TRBD2 might be the D (6 bases). The ends were cut back, 3 bases at V and 7 bases at J, with 17 bases in the middle. The CDR3 runs to 14 residues. CDR1 and CDR2 from the germline V gene are SQVTM and ANQGSEA.

The V call is TRBV29-1, the J call TRBJ1-6, with D maybe TRBD1 (6 bases). This CDR3 is 14 amino acids long. V lost 5 bases, J lost 8 bases, and 16 bases lay in between. The germline V gene has CDR1 SQVTM and CDR2 ANQGSEA. CDR3 sequence: CSVRRAAGDSPLHF. The CDR3 DNA is TGCAGCGTTCGGAGGGCGGCAGGGGATTCACCCCTCCACTTT.

CDR3: CASSLRTQETQYF. DNA of the CDR3: TGTGCCAGCAGCTTACGGACGCAAGAGACCCAGTACTTC. J is TRBJ2-5 and V is TRBV2; D gene uncertain. This CDR3 has 13 amino acids. Germline CDR1 reads SNHLY; CDR2 reads FYNNEI. The V end lost 6 bases, the J end lost 2 bases, and 10 bases lay between the germline ends.

This rearrangement joins TRBV30 to TRBJ1-1; no clear D. The V gene's germline CDR1 is GTSNPN and CDR2 SVGIG (reference sequence). V lost 2 bases and J lost 3, with 10 bases in between. The CDR3 is 13 amino acids. The CDR3 is CAWSPLSDTEAFF. The DNA of the CDR3 is TGTGCCTGGAGTCCCCTGTCGGACACTGAAGCTTTCTTT.

DNA of the CDR3: TGTGCCAGCAGTCCTTTCGGCCGACTTAATCAGCCCCAGCATTTT. Protein product: CASSPFGRLNQPQHF. J is TRBJ1-5 and V is TRBV6-5; D unclear. Trimming removed 5 bases at V and 4 bases at J, with 15 bases between. This CDR3 is 15 amino acids long. Germline V gene sequence: CDR1 MNHEY, CDR2 SVGAGI.

This clone was recorded a few times. The CDR3 DNA reads as TGTGCCAGCAAGGGGAGTCAAGAGACCCAGTACTTC. Its translation is CASKGSQETQYF. V gene TRBV2 combines with J gene TRBJ2-5, with D perhaps given as TRBD1 or TRBD2 (5 bases each). V gave up 7 bases and J gave up 2 bases, with 8 bases separating them. The germline CDR1 and CDR2 sequences are SNHLY and FYNNEI. The CDR3 consists of 12 residues.

This sequence joins TRBV25-1 and TRBJ2-1; 8 positions match TRBD1. The V gene end was trimmed by 2 bases and the J gene end by 2 bases; junction bases not matched to a gene: 5. The V gene's germline CDR1 is MGHDK and CDR2 SYGVNS. The CDR3 loop spans 16 amino acids. CDR3 loop: CASSEAETGAYNEQFF. The CDR3 bases are TGTGCCAGCAGTGAAGCCGAGACAGGGGCCTACAATGAGCAGTTCTTC.

This clone came up a few times. The chain links TRBV30 to TRBJ1-1; D may be TRBD1 (5 bases). V gave up 2 bases and J gave up 1 base, with 11 bases separating them. This CDR3 comprises 14 residues. Germline V gene lookup returns CDR1 GTSNPN and CDR2 SVGIG (reference sequence). CDR3 protein: CAWSRDGGNTEAFF. In nucleotides, the CDR3 is TGTGCCTGGAGTCGCGACGGGGGGAACACTGAAGCTTTCTTT.

CDR3: CASSQPQMSNQPQHF. DNA for the CDR3: TGCGCCAGCAGCCAGCCACAGATGAGCAATCAGCCCCAGCATTTT. V is TRBV4-1 and J is TRBJ1-5; D gene ambiguous. Trimming removed 3 bases from V and 1 base from J, with 10 bases in between. This CDR3 has 15 amino acids. Germline CDR1 MGHRA, CDR2 YSYEKL.

This clone was counted only a few times. The chain is built from TRBV5-1 and TRBJ1-1; no definite D call. CDR1 and CDR2 (germline): SGHRS, YFSETQ. Between the trimmed V and J ends, which lost 0 bases and 4 bases, there was a span of 10 bases. The CDR3 extends over 14 amino acids. CDR3 protein: CASSLVLVTTEAFF. For the CDR3, the DNA is TGCGCCAGCAGCTTGGTATTGGTCACCACTGAAGCTTTCTTT.

A few counts support this clone. The V and J genes are TRBV14 and TRBJ2-1, with 10 bases that match TRBD2. The CDR3 extends over 15 amino acids. From germline, CDR1 is SGHDN and CDR2 FVKESK. With 3 bases clipped from V and 3 bases from J, the junction kept 2 bases outside the gene matches. CDR3 bases: TGTGCCAGCAGCCAGGGACTAGCGAACTACAATGAGCAGTTCTTC. Its protein product is CASSQGLANYNEQFF.

The rearrangement joins TRBV10-1 to TRBJ2-3, with TRBD2 identical over 12 bases. This CDR3 contains 13 residues. Trimming cost V 9 bases and J 3 bases; bases outside gene matches: 1. Germline loops: CDR1 WNHNN, CDR2 SYGVQD (reference sequence). The CDR3 region is CASTSGGTDTQYF. The CDR3 region has the DNA TGCGCCAGTACTAGCGGGGGGACAGATACGCAGTATTTT.

This clone was counted between two and nine times. The chain is built from TRBV29-1 and TRBJ1-2; D might be TRBD1 (6 bases). The CDR3 contains 12 residues. CDR1 and CDR2 from the germline V gene are SQVTM and ANQGSEA. Written as DNA, the CDR3 is TGCACCGCCCAGGGCAGGGGCTATGGCTACACCTTC. Protein product: CTAQGRGYGYTF.

CDR3 loop: CASSLSGGPAYEQYF. The CDR3 coding sequence is TGTGCCAGCAGCTTATCTGGCGGGCCGGCCTACGAGCAGTACTTC. The V gene is TRBV7-2, the J gene TRBJ2-7, with a tentative D call TRBD2 (5 bases). Germline V gene lookup returns CDR1 SGHTA and CDR2 FQGNSA. Deletions cut 2 bases from V and 2 bases from J, with 13 bases between. The CDR3 spans 15 residues.

This clone turned up a few times. V and J are TRBV7-8 and TRBJ1-2, with TRBD1 identical over 7 bases. This CDR3 has 13 amino acids. With V trimmed by 2 bases and J by 8 bases, 5 bases remained unmatched. Germline assignment: CDR1 SGHVS and CDR2 FQNEAQ. The CDR3, as DNA: TGTGCCAGCAGCTTAACAGGGGTAGAAGGCTACACCTTC. This encodes CASSLTGVEGYTF.

In this sample, this clone turned up once. Other nucleotide sequences in the sample specify the same CDR3. The gene calls are TRBV29-1 and TRBJ2-3, with D uncertain. Trimming took 4 bases from V and 5 from J, leaving 4 bases between them. In germline, CDR1 is SQVTM, CDR2 ANQGSEA. The CDR3 is made up of 10 amino acids. CDR3 coding DNA: TGCAGCGTTGGTGGAGATACGCAGTATTTT. As protein: CSVGGDTQYF.

The gene calls are TRBV18 and TRBJ2-7, with a weak D call TRBD1 (7 bases). Germline CDR1 and CDR2: KGHSH and LQKENI. The CDR3 is 14 amino acids. Trimming stripped 5 bases from V and 4 bases from J, with 15 bases between. CDR3 nucleotides: TGTGCCAGCTCAGGCCAGGGGGGAGTTTACGAGCAGTACTTC. Translating it yields CASSGQGGVYEQYF.

The chain uses TRBV6-6 and TRBJ1-2; 9 bases are a match to TRBD1. The germline V gene has CDR1 MNHNY and CDR2 SVGAGI (reference sequence). This CDR3 region has 14 residues. Trimming removed 6 bases from V and 3 bases from J; junction bases left unmatched: 5. CDR3 nucleotides: TGTGCCAGCAGGACGGGACAGGGTGACTATGGCTACACCTTC. Translated: CASRTGQGDYGYTF.

The rearrangement links TRBV20-1 to TRBJ2-7, with D possibly matching TRBD2 (5 bases). This CDR3 is 11 amino acids long. V shed 8 bases and J shed 0 bases, with 8 bases lying between them. Per the germline V gene, CDR1 is DFQATT and CDR2 is SNEGSKA (reference sequence). CDR3 sequence (DNA): TGCAGTAGTGGGAGCTCCTACGAGCAGTACTTC. Translating it yields CSSGSSYEQYF.

This clone is deemed medium-sized. J is TRBJ2-7 and V is TRBV7-8, with D hard to call. Per germline, CDR1 SGHVS and CDR2 FQNEAQ. The length of the CDR3 is 14 residues. The ends were cut back, 2 bases at V and 1 base at J, with 9 bases in the middle. The CDR3 region has the DNA TGTGCCAGCAGCTTACGATCGTCTTCCTACGAGCAGTACTTC. This encodes CASSLRSSSYEQYF.